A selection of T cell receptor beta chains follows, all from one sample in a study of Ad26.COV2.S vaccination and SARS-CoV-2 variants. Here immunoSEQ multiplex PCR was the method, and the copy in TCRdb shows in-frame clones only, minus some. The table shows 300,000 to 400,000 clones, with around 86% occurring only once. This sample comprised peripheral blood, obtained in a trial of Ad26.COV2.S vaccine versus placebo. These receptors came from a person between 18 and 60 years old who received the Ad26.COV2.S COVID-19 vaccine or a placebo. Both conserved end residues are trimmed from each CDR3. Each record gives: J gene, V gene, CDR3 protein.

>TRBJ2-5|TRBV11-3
ASSSALNPETQY
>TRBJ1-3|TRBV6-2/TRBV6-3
ASSNPPWRTAYTIY
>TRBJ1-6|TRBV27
ASKVRGYNSPLH
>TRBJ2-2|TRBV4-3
ASSQETGELF
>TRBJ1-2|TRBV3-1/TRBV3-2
ASSPASDGLYGYT
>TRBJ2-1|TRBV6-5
ASRRTNNEQF
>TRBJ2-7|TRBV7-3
ASSLQGEYEQY
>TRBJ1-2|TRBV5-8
AVRGYGYT
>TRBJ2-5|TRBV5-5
ASSFPDRGQETQY
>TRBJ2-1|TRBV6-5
ASSQRGGFYNEQF
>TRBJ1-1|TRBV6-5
ASSHRGGTDTEAF
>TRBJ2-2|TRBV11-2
ASNIFPGGELF
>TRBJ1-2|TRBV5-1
ASSLEAAGYGYT
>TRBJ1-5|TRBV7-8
ASSLSTGFRNQPQH
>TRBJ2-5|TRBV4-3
ASSQERVGVETQY
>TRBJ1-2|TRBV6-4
ASSGQRYGYT
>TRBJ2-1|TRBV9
ASNWIGENEQF
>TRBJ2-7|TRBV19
ASSNQGATLYEQY
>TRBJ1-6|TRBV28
ASRLATGYNSPLH
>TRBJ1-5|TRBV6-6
ASSLRGGVEPPLPQH
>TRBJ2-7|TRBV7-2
ASSRDYYEQY
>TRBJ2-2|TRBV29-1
SVQSSNTGELF
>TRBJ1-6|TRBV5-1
ASSLAEGRHSPLH
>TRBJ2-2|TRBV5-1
ASSSYGTAVTGGELF
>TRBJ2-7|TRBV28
ASRSGGSYEQY
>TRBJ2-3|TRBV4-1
ASSQALTVTDTQY
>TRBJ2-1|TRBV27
ASSLPLGGGKYGEQF
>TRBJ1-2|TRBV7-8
ASSPGPTGYGYT
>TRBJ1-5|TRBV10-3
AISDNAGGQPQH